What follows are 18 T cell receptor beta chains derived from one specimen sequenced in a study of CD8 T cells in Susac syndrome. Random hexamers were used to reverse transcribe about 0.5 to 1 ug of RNA. In TCRdb, the immunoSEQ multiplex PCR reads were re-called with MiXCR into one record per CDR3 protein. The sample consists of about 190,000 distinct CDR3 sequences, roughly 94% of them appearing once. The sequenced material came from CD8+ T cells from PBMCs. These receptors were collected from a human donor with Susac syndrome.

The V call is TRBV27, the J call TRBJ2-1; the D is unclear. Germline V gene sequence: CDR1 MNHEY, CDR2 SMNVEV (reference sequence). The V and J ends lost 7 bases and 7 bases respectively, with 14 bases between them. CDR3 length equals 13 residues. This CDR3 reads CASTTGAWNEQFF. The CDR3 region has the DNA TGTGCCAGCACCACCGGAGCGTGGAATGAGCAGTTCTTC.

The chain uses TRBV13 and TRBJ1-6, with 8 positions matching TRBD1. J was trimmed by 4 bases and V by 0 bases; bases with no gene match: 5. This CDR3 has 17 residues. The germline gives CDR1 PRHDT, CDR2 FYEKMQ (reference sequence). CDR3 coding DNA: TGTGCCAGCAGCTTAGGCTCCGGACAGGGTTATAATTCACCCCTCCACTTT. Amino acid sequence: CASSLGSGQGYNSPLHF. Full variable domain (rest looked up from reference TRBV13 and TRBJ1-6): AAGVIQSPRHLIKEKRETATLKCYPIPRHDTVYWYQQGPGQDPQFLISFYEKMQSDKGSIPDRFSAQQFSDYHSELNMSSLELGDSALYFCASSLGSGQGYNSPLHFGNGTRLTVT.

The rearrangement uses TRBV11-2 and TRBJ2-1, with D perhaps matching TRBD1 (8 bases). Trimming cost V 5 bases and J 9 bases, with 14 bases left between them. This CDR3 is built from 13 residues. From germline, CDR1 is SGHAT and CDR2 FQNNGV. Here the CDR3 reads CASSQNRGGEQFF. CDR3 sequence (DNA): TGTGCCAGCAGCCAAAACAGGGGGGGTGAGCAGTTCTTC.

The V gene is TRBV5-6, the J gene TRBJ2-1; D ambiguous. The CDR3 contains 13 residues. The V gene's germline CDR1 is SGHDT and CDR2 YYEEEE. V lost 0 bases and J 9 bases, leaving 10 bases between the germline ends. CDR3 nucleotides: TGTGCCAGCAGCTTGGAAGGGTCCGCTGAGCAGTTCTTC. As protein: CASSLEGSAEQFF.

The V gene is TRBV4-2, the J gene TRBJ2-7; 10 nucleotides match TRBD1. The CDR3 loop spans 14 amino acids. Germline CDR1 LGHNA, CDR2 YNFKEQ. V gave up 2 bases and J gave up 6 bases; unmatched junction bases: 4. The CDR3 sequence: CASSQPGTGVEQYF. As DNA, the CDR3 is TGTGCCAGCAGCCAACCAGGGACAGGGGTCGAGCAGTACTTC.

The V gene is TRBV29-1, the J gene TRBJ1-1, with D unclear. CDR1 is SQVTM, CDR2 ANQGSEA, per germline. The V end was cut by 4 bases, the J end by 1 base, with 10 bases between. The CDR3 totals 13 residues. The CDR3 DNA sequence: TGCAGCGTTGGTTACGGGAGGAACACTGAAGCTTTCTTT. It encodes CSVGYGRNTEAFF.

The chain is built from TRBV2 and TRBJ2-1; D remains unclear. This CDR3 region has 11 residues. V was pared by 3 bases and J by 11 bases, with 8 bases between. Germline lookup yields CDR1 SNHLY and CDR2 FYNNEI. This chain's CDR3 is CASSDLRKQFF. The CDR3 DNA reads TGTGCCAGCAGTGATCTGAGAAAGCAGTTCTTC.

The chain couples TRBV20-1 to TRBJ2-7, with D possibly being TRBD1 or TRBD2 (5 bases each). The CDR3 sequence is 14 residues long. Germline CDR1 and CDR2: DFQATT and SNEGSKA (reference sequence). The V gene lost 3 bases and the J gene lost 3 bases, with 15 bases spanning the gap. The CDR3 bases are TGCAGTGCTAGTGACAGCGGAATTAACTACGAGCAGTACTTC. Amino acid sequence: CSASDSGINYEQYF.

The rearrangement joins TRBV9 to TRBJ2-1, with D perhaps assigned TRBD1 or TRBD2 (6 bases each). This CDR3 has 16 amino acids. Germline-derived CDR1 and CDR2 are SGDLS and YYNGEE. V was trimmed by 4 bases and J by 7 bases, leaving 21 bases between them. The CDR3 bases are TGTGCCAGCAGCATAGGCTCGGGGGCTGGAGTGAATGAGCAGTTCTTC. Translated, it gives CASSIGSGAGVNEQFF.

The chain has TRBV4-1 and TRBJ2-7, with D possibly being TRBD1 or TRBD2 (5 bases each). Trimming shortened V by 0 bases and J by 6 bases, and 18 bases separated the two germline ends. The germline V gene encodes CDR1 MGHRA and CDR2 YSYEKL. The CDR3 contains 16 residues. CDR3: CASSQDPRRGLGEQYF. CDR3 DNA sequence: TGCGCCAGCAGCCAAGATCCCCGACGGGGCCTAGGCGAGCAGTACTTC.

The J gene is TRBJ2-5, the V gene TRBV6-5, with TRBD2 matching 10 bases. CDR1 is MNHEY, CDR2 SVGAGI, per germline. The junction had 1 base not matched to a gene; V was cut back by 0 bases and J by 3 bases. The CDR3 covers 15 residues. The CDR3 DNA reads as TGTGCCAGCAGTTACTCAGCGGGGGGGGAAGAGACCCAGTACTTC. The encoded protein is CASSYSAGGEETQYF.

This clonotype was picked up one time. This chain joins TRBV5-6 and TRBJ2-3; 13 bases line up with TRBD2. J was trimmed by 9 bases and V by 4 bases; bases with no gene match: 8. The CDR3 contains 15 residues. CDR1 is SGHDT and CDR2 is YYEEEE in the germline V gene. The CDR3 nucleotides read TGTGCCAGCAGCCAACTAGCGGGAGGGCCGGAAACGCAGTATTTT. Its protein product is CASSQLAGGPETQYF.

This sequence joins TRBV6-6 and TRBJ2-1; D uncertain. Germline CDR1 and CDR2: MNHNY and SVGAGI (reference sequence). The CDR3 is 12 amino acids. Trimming removed 6 bases at V and 8 bases at J, with 11 bases between. The CDR3 DNA reads TGTGCCAGCAGCCCATACCGAGATGAGCAGTTCTTC. Protein product: CASSPYRDEQFF.

This clonotype was recorded only once. This sequence joins TRBV20-1 and TRBJ2-7; 9 bases are a match to TRBD1. Germline trimming cut 5 bases from V and 4 bases from J; bases unmatched to any gene: 6. The CDR3 is 13 amino acids. The germline V gene encodes CDR1 DFQATT and CDR2 SNEGSKA (reference sequence). CDR3 protein: CSAEDRGVYEQYF. Here the CDR3 DNA reads TGCAGTGCTGAGGACAGGGGCGTTTACGAGCAGTACTTC.

Regarding this clonotype: One end of the junction does not line up with germline, which may come from a read error. For the CDR3, the DNA is TGTGCCAGCAGGTTAGCGGGAGGGGGGAATGAGCAGTTCTTC. Translating gives CASRLAGGGNEQFF. This rearrangement joins TRBV12-3 or TRBV12-4 to TRBJ2-1; 11 nucleotides agree with TRBD2. The CDR3 has 14 amino acids.

The rearrangement uses TRBV3-1 and TRBJ2-2; 9 bases fit TRBD2. Germline lookup yields CDR1 LGHDT and CDR2 YNNKEL (reference sequence). J gave up 6 bases and V 6 bases, and 14 bases lay outside the gene matches. CDR3 size: 17 residues. This CDR3 is CASRQTGTSKVAGELFF. The CDR3 DNA reads TGTGCCAGCAGACAGACCGGGACTAGCAAAGTGGCCGGGGAGCTGTTTTTT.

The J gene is TRBJ2-1, the V gene TRBV11-2, with D unclear. CDR3 length: 15 residues. Trimming pared 1 base from V and 3 bases from J, leaving 10 bases between. Germline values: CDR1 SGHAT, CDR2 FQNNGV. The CDR3 bases are TGTGCCAGCAGCTTAGTTTCCAGGTTCTACAATGAGCAGTTCTTC. Translating it yields CASSLVSRFYNEQFF.

This clonotype was seen just once. The chain has TRBV6-5 and TRBJ1-1; D unclear. Trimming removed 0 bases from V and 1 base from J, with 9 bases in between. This CDR3 spans 15 amino acids. CDR1 is MNHEY, CDR2 SVGAGI, per germline. CDR3 sequence (DNA): TGTGCCAGCAGTTACTCCCCCCGGGGGAACACTGAAGCTTTCTTT. This translates into CASSYSPRGNTEAFF.